This T cell receptor (beta chain) was captured in a study of regulatory T cells in long-lasting Graves disease. The germline CDR1 and CDR2 sequences are SGDLS and YYNGEE. V lost 4 bases and J lost 5; bases outside the gene matches: 14. The CDR3 runs 16 residues. Overall study findings and caveats: Persistent patients shared more public clonotypes (approximately 2,800) than new patients (roughly 970). There were preferences for TRBV28, TRBJ1-2 and TRBJ2-5 in persistent disease.

Time point indicated: newly diagnosed GD, antithyroid drugs for less than 3 months. Preparation of the TCR library used RNA extracted from PBMCs. Arm-PCR with iRepertoire HTBI primers amplified the CDR3 regions for these TCR beta libraries. TCRdb reprocessed the multiplex PCR reads via MiXCR and lists one record per CDR3 protein. The sample contains some 320,000 distinct CDR3 sequences, 15% to 20% of which appear only once. This clonotype was detected many times. As yet, its antigen is unknown. The chain employs TRBV9 and TRBJ2-7; TRBD2 matches 8 bases. This receptor was obtained from a female donor with Graves disease. Sequencing used peripheral blood mononuclear cells (PBMCs), obtained at new diagnosis, from a patient treated with antithyroid drugs. The CDR3, as DNA: TGTGCCAGCAGCCCCGAGGGGAGCGGGAGACTTCACGAGCAGTACTTC. It is translated as CASSPEGSGRLHEQYF.